The T cell receptor beta chain under discussion was sequenced for a study of response to subunit inactivated influenza vaccine. Study findings and constraints: New T cells are recruited in small numbers by each seasonal influenza vaccination, according to the authors' suggestion.

TCRdb used MiXCR to reprocess the RT-PCR reads, holding one entry per CDR3 protein. The repertoire has 400,000 to 650,000 distinct CDR3 sequences, approximately 6.9% of them found once; the top ten carry under 15%. The CDR3 length is 16 residues. The germline gives CDR1 SGHAT, CDR2 FQNNGV. Unmatched junction bases numbered 14, after V lost 5 bases and J lost 7 bases. About this clonotype: Its antigen is as yet unknown.

Material: PBMCs from blood, obtained less than 30 months after vaccination. The TCR was taken from a man between 50 and 69 years old who received an inactivated influenza vaccine. The V gene is TRBV11-2, the J gene TRBJ2-7; the match to TRBD1 covers 10 bases. Here the CDR3 reads CASSIYRDRGFREQYF. The CDR3 nucleotides are TGTGCCAGCAGCATATACCGGGACAGGGGTTTTCGGGAGCAGTACTTC. The full variable domain, with the rest looked up from reference TRBV11-2 and TRBJ2-7, is EAGVAQSPRYKIIEKRQSVAFWCNPISGHATLYWYQQILGQGPKLLIQFQNNGVVDDSQLPKDRFSAERLKGVDSTLKIQPAKLEDSAVYLCASSIYRDRGFREQYFGPGTRLTVT.